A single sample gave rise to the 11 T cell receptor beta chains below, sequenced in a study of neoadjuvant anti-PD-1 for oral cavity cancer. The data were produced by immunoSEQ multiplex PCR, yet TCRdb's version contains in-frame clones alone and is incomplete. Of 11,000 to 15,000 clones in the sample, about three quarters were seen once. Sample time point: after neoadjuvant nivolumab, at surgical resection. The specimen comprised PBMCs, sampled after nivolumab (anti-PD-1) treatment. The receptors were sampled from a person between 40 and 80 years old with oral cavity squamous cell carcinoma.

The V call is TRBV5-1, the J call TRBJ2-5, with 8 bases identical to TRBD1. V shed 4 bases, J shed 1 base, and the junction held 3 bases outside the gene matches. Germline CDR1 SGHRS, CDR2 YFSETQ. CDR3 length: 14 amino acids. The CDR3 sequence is CASSTGTGQETQYF. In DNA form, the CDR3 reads TGCGCCAGCAGCACCGGGACAGGCCAAGAGACCCAGTACTTC.

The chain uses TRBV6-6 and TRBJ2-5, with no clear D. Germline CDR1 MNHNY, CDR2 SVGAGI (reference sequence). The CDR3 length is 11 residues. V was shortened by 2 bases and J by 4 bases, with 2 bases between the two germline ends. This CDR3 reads CASSYVETQYF. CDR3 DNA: TGTGCCAGCAGTTACGTAGAGACCCAGTACTTC.

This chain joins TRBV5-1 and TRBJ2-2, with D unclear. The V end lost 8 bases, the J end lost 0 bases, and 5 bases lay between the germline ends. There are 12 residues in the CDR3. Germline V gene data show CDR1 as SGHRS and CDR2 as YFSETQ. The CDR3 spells CASHTNTGELFF. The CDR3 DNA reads TGCGCCAGTCACACGAACACCGGGGAGCTGTTTTTT.

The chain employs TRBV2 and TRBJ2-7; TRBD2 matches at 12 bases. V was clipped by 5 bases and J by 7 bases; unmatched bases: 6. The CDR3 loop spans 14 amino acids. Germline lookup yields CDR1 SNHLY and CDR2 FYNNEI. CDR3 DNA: TGTGCCAGCAGTCTCCTAGCGGGAGGGGGAGAGCAGTACTTC. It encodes CASSLLAGGGEQYF.

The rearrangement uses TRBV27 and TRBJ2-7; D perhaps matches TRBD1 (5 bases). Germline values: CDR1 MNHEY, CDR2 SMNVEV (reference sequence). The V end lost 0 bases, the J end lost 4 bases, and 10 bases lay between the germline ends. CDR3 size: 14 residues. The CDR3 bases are TGTGCCAGCAGTTTATCGGGGCCGGCATACGAGCAGTACTTC. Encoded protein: CASSLSGPAYEQYF.

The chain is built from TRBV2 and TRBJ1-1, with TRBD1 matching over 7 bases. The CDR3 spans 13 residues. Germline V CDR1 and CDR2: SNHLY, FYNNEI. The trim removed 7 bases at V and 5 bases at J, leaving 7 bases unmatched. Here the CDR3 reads CASTQGGVTEAFF. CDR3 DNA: TGTGCCAGCACCCAGGGGGGGGTTACTGAAGCTTTCTTT.

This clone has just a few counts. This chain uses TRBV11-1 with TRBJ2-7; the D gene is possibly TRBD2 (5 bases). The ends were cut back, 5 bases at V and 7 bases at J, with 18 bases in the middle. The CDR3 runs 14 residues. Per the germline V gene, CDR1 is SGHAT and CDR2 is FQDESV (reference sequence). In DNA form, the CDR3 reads TGTGCCAGCAGCCCCGTCGGGAACTCAAGGGAGCAGTACTTC. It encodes CASSPVGNSREQYF. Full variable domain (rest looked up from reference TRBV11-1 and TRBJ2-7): EAEVAQSPRYKITEKSQAVAFWCDPISGHATLYWYRQILGQGPELLVQFQDESVVDDSQLPKDRFSAERLKGVDSTLKIQPAELGDSAMYLCASSPVGNSREQYFGPGTRLTVT.

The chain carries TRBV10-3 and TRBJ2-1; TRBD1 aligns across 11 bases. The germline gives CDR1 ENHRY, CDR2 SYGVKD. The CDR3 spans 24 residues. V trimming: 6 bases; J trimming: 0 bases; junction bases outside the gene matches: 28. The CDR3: CAIRPINRDRGSREEGRSYNEQFF. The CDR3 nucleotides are TGTGCCATCAGGCCTATAAACCGGGACAGGGGGTCGCGGGAGGAGGGCCGCTCCTACAATGAGCAGTTCTTC.

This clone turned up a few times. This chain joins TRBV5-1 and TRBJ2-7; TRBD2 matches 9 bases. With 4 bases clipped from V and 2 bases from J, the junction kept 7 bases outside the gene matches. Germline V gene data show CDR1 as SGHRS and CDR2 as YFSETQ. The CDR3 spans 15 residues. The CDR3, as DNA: TGCGCCAGCAGCGCGCTAGCGGGGATCACCTACGAGCAGTACTTC. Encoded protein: CASSALAGITYEQYF.

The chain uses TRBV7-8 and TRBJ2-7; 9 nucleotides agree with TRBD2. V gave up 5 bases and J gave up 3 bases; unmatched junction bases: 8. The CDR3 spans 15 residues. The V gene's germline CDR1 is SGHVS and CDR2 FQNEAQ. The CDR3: CASSITGTSNYEQYF. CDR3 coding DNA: TGTGCCAGCAGCATCACCGGGACTAGCAACTACGAGCAGTACTTC.

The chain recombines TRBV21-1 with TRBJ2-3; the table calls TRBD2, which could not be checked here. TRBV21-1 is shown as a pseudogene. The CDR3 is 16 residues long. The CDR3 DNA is TGTGCCAGCATCCGCCAAGGAGACCGACCCACAGATACGCAGTATTTT. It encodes CASIRQGDRPTDTQYF.